This is a list of T cell receptor beta chains from one sample in a study of cytomegalovirus exposure and HLA in healthy donors. Measured with immunoSEQ multiplex PCR; TCRdb has only the in-frame clones, and not every one. This sample has fewer than 250,000 clones; 65% to 80% occur once, and the top ten carry about 1%. The sequencing input was PBMCs. These receptors were obtained from a woman in her thirties or forties in good health and CMV-seronegative. Each CDR3 is given with its conserved first and last residue. A D gene is named only where the DNA matches it firmly. Where a row states a size, it is once, few, many or the class of an expanded clone; other rows omit it.

TGTGCCAGCATGGGGGGGATGAACACTGAAGCTTTCTTT	CASMGGMNTEAFF	TRBV28	-	TRBJ1-1	-
TGTGCCAGCAGCCAAGGACGGGTAAACAATCAGCCCCAGCATTTT	CASSQGRVNNQPQHF	TRBV4-2	-	TRBJ1-5	-
TGTGCCTGGAGTGAAAGACAGGGTTTGGGGGGCTACACCTTC	CAWSERQGLGGYTF	TRBV30	once	TRBJ1-2	TRBD1
TGTGCCAGCTCACGTGGGACAGGGGGCCCCAATCAGCCCCAGCATTTT	CASSRGTGGPNQPQHF	TRBV18	-	TRBJ1-5	TRBD1
TGTGCCAGCAGCGCTAGGAGGGGACAGAATCAGCCCCAGCATTTT	CASSARRGQNQPQHF	TRBV7-8	-	TRBJ1-5	TRBD1
TGCGCCAGCAGTCAGGGAGGGACTAGCGGGAGCGATTCCTACAATGAGCAGTTCTTC	CASSQGGTSGSDSYNEQFF	TRBV23-1	few	TRBJ2-1	TRBD2
TGTGCCAGCAGTTGGACAGGGTGGGGCACAGATACGCAGTATTTT	CASSWTGWGTDTQYF	TRBV27	-	TRBJ2-3	TRBD1
TGTGCCAGCAGCACCCCCCCTAGCGACTCCTACGAGCAGTACTTC	CASSTPPSDSYEQYF	TRBV13	-	TRBJ2-7	-
TGTGCCAGCAGCCCAGGGACAATCGGTAAAGAGACCCAGTACTTC	CASSPGTIGKETQYF	TRBV5-8	-	TRBJ2-5	-
TGTGCCAGCAGCACGGGACAGGGCAATCAGCCCCAGCATTTT	CASSTGQGNQPQHF	TRBV9	-	TRBJ1-5	TRBD1
TGTGCCAGTAAGGGACAGTCGGACACCGGGGAGCTGTTTTTT	CASKGQSDTGELFF	TRBV27	-	TRBJ2-2	TRBD1
TGTGCCGGAAAGACAGGGGTTATAGGCGAGCAGTACTTC	CAGKTGVIGEQYF	TRBV5-4	-	TRBJ2-7	TRBD1
TGTTCCAGCAGCTTCTTTGGCGGCGGACTAGCGGAGTACAATGAGCAGTTCTTC	CSSSFFGGGLAEYNEQFF	TRBV7-9	few	TRBJ2-1	TRBD2
TGTGCCAGCAGCTTAATGGCTAGCGGGATTTACAATGAGCAGTTCTTC	CASSLMASGIYNEQFF	TRBV7-3	-	TRBJ2-1	TRBD2
TGTGCCAGCAGTCCGTTACAGGGGGACTATGGCTACACCTTC	CASSPLQGDYGYTF	TRBV27	once	TRBJ1-2	TRBD1
TGTGCCAGCAGTGAACCATGGACTAGCGGCAATGAGCAGTTCTTC	CASSEPWTSGNEQFF	TRBV6-1	-	TRBJ2-1	TRBD2